The rows below give T cell receptor beta chains drawn from one sample of a study of neurological immune-mediated disorders. MiXCR was run by TCRdb on the 5' RACE reads, yielding one entry per CDR3 protein. The data contain 20,000 to 30,000 distinct CDR3 sequences, about 6.3% of them singletons. Sequencing was done on a sample of PBMCs. The origin of the receptors is a woman in her forties in good health. Each CDR3 is given with its conserved first and last residue. D genes are given only for firm matches. Only part of the rows carry a size: once, few, many, or a class if the clone is expanded.

abundance	v_gene	d_gene	j_gene	CDR3nt	CDR3aa
many	TRBV7-2	NA	TRBJ2-7	TGTGCCAGCAGCCCTAGCCTGAACTACGAGCAGTACTTC	CASSPSLNYEQYF
medium-sized	TRBV3-1	TRBD1	TRBJ1-1	TGTGCCAGCAGCCATTACAGGGGGGATGGCACTGAAGCTTTCTTT	CASSHYRGDGTEAFF
medium-sized	TRBV12-3/TRBV12-4	NA	TRBJ2-7	TGTGCCAGCAGTCCGGGGCAGGGTTACGAGCAGTACTTC	CASSPGQGYEQYF
many	TRBV3-1	NA	TRBJ2-2	TGTGCCAGCGCCGGGGTGGCGAACACCGGGGAGCTGTTTTTT	CASAGVANTGELFF
many	TRBV20-1	NA	TRBJ1-5	TGCAGTGCTAGAGAGTCTTCTAGGAATCAGCCCCAGCATTTT	CSARESSRNQPQHF
many	TRBV7-2	NA	TRBJ2-2	TGTGCCAGCAGCTTACAGGGGTCCACCGGGGAGCTGTTTTTT	CASSLQGSTGELFF
many	TRBV19	TRBD2	TRBJ2-5	TGTGCCAGCGAGCAGGTTGCGGGGGAAGAGACCCAGTACTTC	CASEQVAGEETQYF
many	TRBV4-1	TRBD2	TRBJ2-3	TGCGCCAGCAGCAGGGCGGGAGACACAGATACGCAGTATTTT	CASSRAGDTDTQYF
NA	TRBV20-1	TRBD2	TRBJ2-1	TGCAGTGCTAGGACCAGCGGGGGTAGGGTTGAGCAGTTCTTC	CSARTSGGRVEQFF
many	TRBV5-1	NA	TRBJ1-5	TGCGCCAGCAGCTTGGTAGAGGGTCAGCCCCAGCATTTT	CASSLVEGQPQHF
many	TRBV7-2	NA	TRBJ2-1	TGTGCCAGCAGCACTCCGCCGGGACATGCCTACAATGAGCAGTTCTTC	CASSTPPGHAYNEQFF
medium-sized	TRBV7-8	NA	TRBJ1-5	TGTGCCAGCAGCTTAGCACGGGATAGCAATCAGCCCCAGCATTTT	CASSLARDSNQPQHF
NA	TRBV5-4	TRBD2	TRBJ2-7	TGTGCCAGCAGTACTAGCGGCTACGAGCAGTACTTC	CASSTSGYEQYF
many	TRBV20-1	NA	TRBJ2-1	TGCAGTGCTAGACGGATCGCGGCCGTCTCCTACAATGAGCAGTTCTTC	CSARRIAAVSYNEQFF
many	TRBV18	NA	TRBJ2-2	TGTGCCAGCTCACCACCGGCCGGGGAGCTGTTTTTT	CASSPPAGELFF
NA	TRBV14	TRBD1	TRBJ1-2	TGTGCCAGCAGCCTAAGGGGTGGACAGGGGCCATATGGCTACACCTTC	CASSLRGGQGPYGYTF
medium-sized	TRBV12-3/TRBV12-4	NA	TRBJ1-2	TGTGCCAGCAGTCCCGGGGAGTATGGCTACACCTTC	CASSPGEYGYTF
many	TRBV6-5	TRBD1	TRBJ2-7	TGTGCCAGCAGTCGGATCCAGGGGGTCTACGAGCAGTACTTC	CASSRIQGVYEQYF
many	TRBV5-1	NA	TRBJ2-3	TGCGCCAGCAGCCTCCCCGGCGGCGGCACAGATACGCAGTATTTT	CASSLPGGGTDTQYF
few	TRBV5-1	NA	TRBJ2-7	TGCGCCAGCAGCGAGGGGGCCTACGAGCAGTACTTC	CASSEGAYEQYF
few	TRBV7-9	NA	TRBJ1-1	TGTGCCAGCAGCCCTAAATTGGGGGGAGAGGAGACTGAAGCTTTCTTT	CASSPKLGGEETEAFF
many	TRBV20-1	NA	TRBJ1-2	TGCAGTGCTAGAGGGGGCTTATGGACTGCAGGGGTTTCAGATGGCTACACCTTC	CSARGGLWTAGVSDGYTF
many	TRBV20-1	NA	TRBJ2-7	TGCAGTGGAGTTATTCTCGCAGGGATGACCTACGAGCAGTACTTC	CSGVILAGMTYEQYF
many	TRBV5-1	TRBD1	TRBJ1-1	TGCGCCAGCACCCAGGGGACAGGGAACACTGAAGCTTTCTTT	CASTQGTGNTEAFF
many	TRBV7-2	TRBD2	TRBJ2-5	TGTGCCAGCAGCTTAAGGAGGGGAGGGGAGACCCAGTACTTC	CASSLRRGGETQYF
many	TRBV5-1	TRBD2	TRBJ2-7	TGCGCCAGCAGCTTTTCTAGCGGCCATACGGACGAGCAGTACTTC	CASSFSSGHTDEQYF
many	TRBV20-1	NA	TRBJ2-1	TGCAGTGCTAGAGATTGGCCGTACAAGTTCTTC	CSARDWPYKFF
many	TRBV5-1	TRBD2	TRBJ2-5	TGCGCCAGCAGCTCCCGACTAGCGGAAGAGACCCAGTACTTC	CASSSRLAEETQYF
many	TRBV14	TRBD1	TRBJ1-1	TGTGCCAGCAGCCCACTGACGACAGGGTCCACTGAAGCTTTCTTT	CASSPLTTGSTEAFF
many	TRBV20-1	TRBD2	TRBJ2-1	TGCAGTGTAGCGGGAGACGTTGAGCAGTTCTTC	CSVAGDVEQFF
many	TRBV3-1	TRBD2	TRBJ2-2	TGTGCCAGCAGCCAAGGGGGACTAGTGACCGGGGAGCTGTTTTTT	CASSQGGLVTGELFF
many	TRBV29-1	NA	TRBJ2-2	TGCAGCGTTGTACCCCGGGCCGAGCTGTTTTTT	CSVVPRAELFF
many	TRBV11-2	TRBD2	TRBJ2-3	TGTGCCAGCAGCTTTAGGCTAGCGGTCTCGGGGGATACGCAGTATTTT	CASSFRLAVSGDTQYF
many	TRBV11-2	TRBD2	TRBJ2-1	TGTGCCAGCAGCTTAGGGACTAGCGGGTTGAATGAGCAGTTCTTC	CASSLGTSGLNEQFF
many	TRBV6-6	NA	TRBJ2-2	TGTGCCAGCAGCCGCGGGGTAACCGGGGAGCTGTTTTTT	CASSRGVTGELFF
medium-sized	TRBV7-9	NA	TRBJ1-2	TGTGCCAGCAGCACCGCCGGGACAAAAAACTATGGCTACACCTTC	CASSTAGTKNYGYTF
many	TRBV6-6	NA	TRBJ2-5	TGTGCCAGCAGTTCGGTTGAGACCCAGTACTTC	CASSSVETQYF
many	TRBV5-1	TRBD2	TRBJ2-1	TGCGCCAGCAGCTTGGATGGGCTAGCGGGAGGGAAGTTCTTC	CASSLDGLAGGKFF
many	TRBV5-1	NA	TRBJ2-3	TGCGCCAGCAGAGTGAGCGGACTCACAGATACGCAGTATTTT	CASRVSGLTDTQYF
many	TRBV10-1	NA	TRBJ2-6	TGCGCCAGCAGTCAATCTGGGGCCAACGTCCTGACTTTC	CASSQSGANVLTF
many	TRBV20-1	NA	TRBJ2-1	TGCAGTGCTCCGCGTGGCAATGAGCAGTTCTTC	CSAPRGNEQFF
many	TRBV5-6	NA	TRBJ2-7	TGTGCCAGCAGCGGGATGGGGACCTACGAGCAGTACTTC	CASSGMGTYEQYF
many	TRBV3-1	TRBD2	TRBJ2-7	TGTGCCAGCAGCCAGTTTTTAGCGGGAACCAGCTACGAGCAGTACTTC	CASSQFLAGTSYEQYF
many	TRBV24-1	TRBD2	TRBJ2-2	TGTGCCACCAGTGATTTGCAAGCGGGAGGGCGTAAAAACGGGGAGCTGTTTTTT	CATSDLQAGGRKNGELFF
many	TRBV5-1	NA	TRBJ2-3	TGCGCCAGCAGCTTGGAACCAAAGAGCACAGATACGCAGTATTTT	CASSLEPKSTDTQYF
NA	TRBV2	NA	TRBJ2-7	TGTGCCAGCAGTGAAAGCGGCAGGCACTACGAGCAGTACTTC	CASSESGRHYEQYF
once	TRBV20-1	TRBD1	TRBJ2-7	TGCAGTGCACTGGGGACAGATACCTACGAGCAGTACTTC	CSALGTDTYEQYF
many	TRBV5-5	TRBD1	TRBJ2-7	TGTGCCAGCAGCCCATCATTGTACCGGACAGGGAGCTCCTACGAGCAGTACTTC	CASSPSLYRTGSSYEQYF
many	TRBV20-1	NA	TRBJ1-5	TGCAGTGCTAGCCTGGGGACGGGGCAGCCCCAGCATTTT	CSASLGTGQPQHF
many	TRBV20-1	NA	TRBJ2-1	TGCAGTCCGAGGCAGGGGTCGGCCTCCTACAATGAGCAGTTCTTC	CSPRQGSASYNEQFF
many	TRBV5-5	TRBD2	TRBJ2-2	TGTGCCAGCAGCAACCTAGCGGGAGGAGGAGGGGAGCTGTTTTTT	CASSNLAGGGGELFF
many	TRBV5-1	NA	TRBJ2-1	TGCGCCAGCAGCTTGGCTTCGGAAAATGAGCAGTTCTTC	CASSLASENEQFF
many	TRBV7-9	NA	TRBJ1-1	TGTGCCAGCAGCTTAAGGACGGATCACACTGAAGCTTTCTTT	CASSLRTDHTEAFF
many	TRBV20-1	TRBD1	TRBJ2-1	TGCAGTGCTCCGGACAGGGGGCGGAGGAATGAGCAGTTCTTC	CSAPDRGRRNEQFF
medium-sized	TRBV20-1	TRBD1	TRBJ2-7	TGCAGTGCTAGAGGACAGGGCCCCGACGAGCAGTACTTC	CSARGQGPDEQYF
many	TRBV29-1	NA	TRBJ2-5	TGCAGCGGACTCGGGGGACAGACGATTCAAGAGACCCAGTACTTC	CSGLGGQTIQETQYF
many	TRBV5-1	NA	TRBJ1-1	TGCGCCAGCAGCTTGGTTACAGGGAGCACTGAAGCTTTCTTT	CASSLVTGSTEAFF